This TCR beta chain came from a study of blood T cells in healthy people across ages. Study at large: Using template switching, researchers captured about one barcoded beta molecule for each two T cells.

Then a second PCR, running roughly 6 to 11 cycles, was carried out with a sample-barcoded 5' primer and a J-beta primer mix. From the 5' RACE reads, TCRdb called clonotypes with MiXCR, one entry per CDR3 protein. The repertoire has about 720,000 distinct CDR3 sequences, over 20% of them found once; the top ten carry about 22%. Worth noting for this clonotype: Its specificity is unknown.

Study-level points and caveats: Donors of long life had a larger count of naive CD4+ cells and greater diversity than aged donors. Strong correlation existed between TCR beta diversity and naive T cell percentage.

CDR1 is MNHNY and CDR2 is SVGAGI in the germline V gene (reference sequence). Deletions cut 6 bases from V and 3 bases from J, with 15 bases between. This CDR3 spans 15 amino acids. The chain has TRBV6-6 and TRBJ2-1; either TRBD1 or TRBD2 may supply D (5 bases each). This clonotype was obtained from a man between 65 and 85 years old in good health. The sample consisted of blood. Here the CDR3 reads CASRHRDPDYNEQFF. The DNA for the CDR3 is TGTGCCAGCAGACACCGGGACCCGGACTACAATGAGCAGTTCTTC.